The present entry profiles one TCR beta chain with its context. The authors ran a second PCR of roughly 6 to 12 cycles using a sample-barcoded 5' primer and a J-beta primer mix. Via MiXCR, TCRdb re-called the 5' RACE reads, giving one row per CDR3 protein. The sample lists approximately 360,000 distinct CDR3 sequences, roughly half occurring once. Germline V lookup: CDR1 SGHTA, CDR2 FQGNSA. The length of the CDR3 is 11 residues. Between the trimmed V and J ends, which lost 11 bases and 5 bases, there was a span of 11 bases. Extractions gave at least 5.5 micrograms of total RNA per sample. The source of the sample is a study of blood T cells in healthy people across ages.

Sequencing was done on a sample of blood. This chain connects TRBV7-2 to TRBJ2-3; D not certain. This TCR derives from a man in his 60s in good health. The CDR3 is CASPQLDTQYF. CDR3 sequence (DNA): TGTGCCTCGCCTCAATTAGATACGCAGTATTTT.